This T cell receptor beta chain stems from a study of T cell responses to AZD1222 COVID-19 vaccine. Germline values: CDR1 MNHEY, CDR2 SVGAGI. V lost 0 bases, J lost 5 bases, and 17 bases lay in between. This CDR3 comprises 16 residues. Here immunoSEQ multiplex PCR was the method, and the copy in TCRdb shows in-frame clones only, minus some. The sample records around 100,000 clones, just over 85% being singletons. This receptor was obtained from an adult in good health. V and J are TRBV6-5 and TRBJ2-7, with D tentatively TRBD1 (6 bases). Material: peripheral blood, obtained on day 0 of AZD1222 vaccination. CDR3 in amino acids: CASSYSQPRTVHEQYF. CDR3 nucleotides: TGTGCCAGCAGTTACTCCCAACCACGGACAGTCCACGAGCAGTACTTC.